The 28 T cell receptor beta chains presented below share a single source sample, sequenced in a study of blood T cell repertoires in COVID-19. Measured with immunoSEQ multiplex PCR; TCRdb has only the in-frame clones, and not every one. This sample has around 140,000 clones, with 70% to 85% found just once. Sequencing was performed on peripheral blood. These TCRs come from a woman of 80 years or more with acute or convalescent COVID-19.

The chain recombines TRBV9 with TRBJ1-3; D is unclear. V shed 5 bases and J shed 0 bases, with 9 bases lying between them. Germline V lookup: CDR1 SGDLS, CDR2 YYNGEE. This CDR3 region has 14 residues. CDR3 bases: TGTGCCAGCAGTGCGACAAACTCTGGAAACACCATATATTTT. Translating gives CASSATNSGNTIYF.

This chain joins TRBV5-1 and TRBJ1-3, with D uncertain. CDR1 is SGHRS, CDR2 YFSETQ, per germline. This CDR3 comprises 16 residues. Trimming took 4 bases from V and 2 from J, leaving 16 bases between them. The CDR3 loop reads CASSRGSGRAGNTIYF. The CDR3 DNA is TGCGCCAGCAGCCGAGGGTCGGGGAGAGCTGGAAACACCATATATTTT.

The V call is TRBV15, the J call TRBJ1-1, with D perhaps TRBD1 (5 bases). The CDR3 extends over 14 amino acids. Trimming pared 5 bases from V and 4 bases from J, leaving 14 bases between. Germline CDR1 is LNHNV and CDR2 is YYDKDF (reference sequence). CDR3 bases: TGTGCCACCAGCTACCTTCCGGGGGTCACTGAAGCTTTCTTT. This encodes CATSYLPGVTEAFF.

V and J are TRBV30 and TRBJ2-7; weak D call: TRBD1 (5 bases). The CDR3 sequence is 14 residues long. V lost 3 bases to trimming and J lost 6 bases, with 18 bases between them. The germline gives CDR1 GTSNPN, CDR2 SVGIG (reference sequence). CDR3 region: CAWSREGRVTEQYF. The CDR3 region has the DNA TGTGCCTGGAGCCGAGAAGGCAGGGTGACCGAGCAGTACTTC. Supplemented by reference TRBV30 and TRBJ2-7, the full variable domain reads SQTIHQWPATLVQPVGSPLSLECTVEGTSNPNLYWYRQAAGRGLQLLFYSVGIGQISSEVPQNLSASRPQDRQFILSSKKLLLSDSGFYLCAWSREGRVTEQYFGPGTRLTVT.

This chain links TRBV5-1 with TRBJ2-7, with 7 bases aligning to TRBD1. The ends lost 4 bases at V and 2 bases at J; junction bases unmatched: 6. Germline-derived CDR1 and CDR2 are SGHRS and YFSETQ. CDR3 size: 14 residues. CDR3 sequence: CASSQGTVAYEQYF. Here the CDR3 DNA reads TGCGCCAGCAGCCAGGGGACAGTCGCCTACGAGCAGTACTTC.

This sequence joins TRBV29-1 and TRBJ1-2, with TRBD1 matching 9 bases. CDR1 and CDR2 (germline): SQVTM, ANQGSEA. The CDR3 totals 16 residues. The V and J ends lost 6 bases and 7 bases, in that order; junction bases with no gene match: 18. CDR3 bases: TGCAGCGTCCCTACCCTCGGGACAGGGTCCTTAGGTGGCTACACCTTC. Protein: CSVPTLGTGSLGGYTF.

The genes are TRBV19 and TRBJ1-2, with TRBD1 identical over 9 bases. After removal of 7 bases from V and 7 bases from J, the junction contained 10 bases not matched to a gene. Germline V gene data show CDR1 as LNHDA and CDR2 as SQIVND (reference sequence). The CDR3 covers 14 residues. The CDR3 spells CASTVDRGDRGYTF. CDR3 sequence (DNA): TGTGCCAGTACCGTGGACAGGGGAGATCGTGGCTACACCTTC.

The J gene is TRBJ2-1, the V gene TRBV18, with D uncertain. The CDR3 spans 13 residues. Germline lookup yields CDR1 KGHSH and CDR2 LQKENI. V lost 2 bases, J lost 5 bases, and 7 bases lay in between. The CDR3 sequence is CASSPARNNEQFF. CDR3 bases: TGTGCCAGCTCACCAGCTAGGAACAATGAGCAGTTCTTC.

The chain employs TRBV5-1 and TRBJ2-2; 8 bases agree with TRBD1. V lost 3 bases to trimming and J lost 5 bases; unmatched junction nucleotides: 6. From germline, CDR1 is SGHRS and CDR2 YFSETQ. This CDR3 is 15 amino acids long. The CDR3 reads CASSWTTGATGELFF. DNA of the CDR3: TGCGCCAGCAGCTGGACGACAGGGGCGACCGGGGAGCTGTTTTTT.

This clone was seen a handful of times. The rearrangement links TRBV5-1 to TRBJ2-1; TRBD2 aligns across 11 bases. Germline V CDR1 and CDR2: SGHRS, YFSETQ. CDR3 length equals 16 residues. V was clipped by 4 bases and J by 7 bases; unmatched bases: 10. The CDR3 DNA follows: TGCGCCAGCAGCCGGGGGACTAGCGGCGTCGATAATGAGCAGTTCTTC. Protein: CASSRGTSGVDNEQFF.

The chain has TRBV11-3 and TRBJ2-1; D perhaps matches TRBD1 (7 bases). V was clipped by 5 bases and J by 3 bases, with 14 bases between them. Germline values: CDR1 SGHNT, CDR2 YENEEA. This CDR3 spans 15 amino acids. The CDR3 loop reads CASSLSQGGYNEQFF. CDR3 in DNA: TGTGCCAGCAGCCTTAGTCAGGGGGGCTACAATGAGCAGTTCTTC.

This clone showed up just a few times. The CDR3 DNA is TGCGCCAGCAGCCAAGGGCCGGGAGTGGGTGGCTACACCTTC. It encodes CASSQGPGVGGYTF. The V call is TRBV4-3, the J call TRBJ1-2; D not certain. Trimming cost V 1 base and J 7 bases, with 13 bases left between them. Germline CDR1 is LGHNA and CDR2 is YSLEER. This CDR3 spans 14 amino acids.

This chain connects TRBV9 to TRBJ2-1, with D perhaps TRBD2 (7 bases). Germline V gives CDR1 SGDLS, CDR2 YYNGEE. The CDR3 is made up of 15 amino acids. Trimming removed 0 bases from V and 7 bases from J, with 14 bases in between. CDR3 sequence (DNA): TGTGCCAGCAGCGTAGCCCCACAGGGAGGGAATGAGCAGTTCTTC. Amino acids: CASSVAPQGGNEQFF.

The chain uses TRBV28 and TRBJ1-1, with 9 nucleotides matching TRBD1. Germline V gene sequence: CDR1 MDHEN, CDR2 SYDVKM. The CDR3 is made up of 13 amino acids. CDR3 DNA: TGTGCGGGATGGGGACAGGGAAACACTGAAGCTTTCTTT. Translation gives CAGWGQGNTEAFF.

The chain employs TRBV6-2 or TRBV6-3 and TRBJ2-7; maybe TRBD2 (6 bases). The CDR3 extends over 19 amino acids. The germline V and J ends were trimmed by 0 bases and 3 bases, with 24 bases remaining between them. The germline V gene encodes CDR1 MNHEY and CDR2 SVGEGT. CDR3 bases: TGTGCCAGCAGTTACTCTTTCGGGGGTAGGGAGAAGTCCGACTACGAGCAGTACTTC. Translation gives CASSYSFGGREKSDYEQYF.

The chain joins TRBV6-5 to TRBJ2-1; 7 bases fit TRBD1. CDR1 and CDR2 from the germline V gene are MNHEY and SVGAGI. The CDR3 is made up of 15 amino acids. With 2 bases clipped from V and 4 bases from J, the junction kept 5 bases outside the gene matches. The chain's CDR3 is CASSYEGGAYNEQFF. The CDR3 nucleotides read TGTGCCAGCAGTTACGAAGGGGGCGCGTACAATGAGCAGTTCTTC.

V and J are TRBV5-1 and TRBJ1-2; TRBD1 might be the D (6 bases). CDR1 and CDR2 (germline): SGHRS, YFSETQ. V lost 2 bases to trimming and J lost 6 bases, with 14 bases between them. This CDR3 spans 14 amino acids. CDR3 DNA sequence: TGCGCCAGCAGCTTTGGTGGGGGCGGAGATGGCTACACCTTC. Translated, it gives CASSFGGGGDGYTF.

This clone occurred a few times. V usage is TRBV12-3 or TRBV12-4 and J usage is TRBJ1-2; D uncertain. The V gene lost 5 bases and the J gene lost 4 bases, with 8 bases spanning the gap. The CDR3 consists of 12 residues. In DNA, the CDR3 is TGTGCCAGCAGTGGTGACTTCTATGGCTACACCTTC. This encodes CASSGDFYGYTF.

This rearrangement joins TRBV18 to TRBJ1-6; 7 bases fit TRBD1. This CDR3 has 14 amino acids. V lost 6 bases, J lost 10 bases, and 9 bases stayed unmatched. Germline V gene data show CDR1 as KGHSH and CDR2 as LQKENI. The CDR3 loop is CASSQQGIESPLHF. CDR3 DNA: TGTGCCAGCTCGCAACAGGGGATCGAGTCACCCCTCCACTTT.

The rearrangement joins TRBV5-1 to TRBJ2-1, with D maybe TRBD2 (5 bases). The CDR3 sequence is 15 residues long. Trimming took 0 bases from V and 4 from J, leaving 11 bases between them. CDR1 SGHRS and CDR2 YFSETQ come from the germline V gene. CDR3 nucleotides: TGCGCCAGCAGCTTGGCCAGCGGAGAGTACAATGAGCAGTTCTTC. Residues: CASSLASGEYNEQFF.

The genes are TRBV19 and TRBJ1-6; the match to TRBD1 covers 7 bases. This CDR3 is 16 amino acids long. Germline V gene data show CDR1 as LNHDA and CDR2 as SQIVND (reference sequence). V lost 4 bases and J lost 0; bases outside the gene matches: 3. CDR3 coding DNA: TGTGCCAGTAGTACAGGGGGGCACTCCTATAATTCACCCCTCCACTTT. Amino acid sequence: CASSTGGHSYNSPLHF. The whole variable domain, remainder taken from reference TRBV19 and TRBJ1-6, is DGGITQSPKYLFRKEGQNVTLSCEQNLNHDAMYWYRQDPGQGLRLIYYSQIVNDFQKGDIAEGYSVSREKKESFPLTVTSAQKNPTAFYLCASSTGGHSYNSPLHFGNGTRLTVT.

The chain uses TRBV20-1 and TRBJ1-4, with a weak D call TRBD1 (6 bases). This CDR3 has 16 residues. V lost 3 bases and J 2 bases, leaving 16 bases between the germline ends. The germline gives CDR1 DFQATT, CDR2 SNEGSKA (reference sequence). The CDR3 sequence is CSASETGVFTNEKLFF. The CDR3 DNA follows: TGCAGTGCTAGTGAGACAGGAGTTTTCACTAATGAAAAACTGTTTTTT.

This clone was observed a few times. The chain joins TRBV2 to TRBJ1-5; 7 nucleotides align to TRBD1. Germline CDR1 is SNHLY and CDR2 is FYNNEI. The CDR3 is 14 residues long. With 6 bases clipped from V and 3 bases from J, the junction kept 5 bases outside the gene matches. The CDR3 protein is CASSQGQINQPQHF. CDR3 DNA: TGTGCCAGCAGCCAGGGACAGATCAATCAGCCCCAGCATTTT.

This clone was seen a single time. The chain carries TRBV11-2 and TRBJ2-1; TRBD1 aligns across 11 bases. After removal of 4 bases from V and 5 bases from J, the junction contained 4 bases not matched to a gene. The germline V gene encodes CDR1 SGHAT and CDR2 FQNNGV. CDR3 size: 15 residues. The CDR3 bases are TGTGCCAGCAGCTCCCGGACAGGGGGCAACAATGAGCAGTTCTTC. Translated: CASSSRTGGNNEQFF.

The chain couples TRBV11-2 to TRBJ2-7; the match to TRBD2 covers 7 bases. The germline V gene has CDR1 SGHAT and CDR2 FQNNGV. Trimming took 5 bases from V and 3 from J; bases not matched to a gene: 13. The CDR3 spans 16 residues. CDR3 nucleotide sequence: TGTGCCAGCAGCCAGGAAATTTGGGAGCGGGGCTACGAGCAGTACTTC. It yields the protein CASSQEIWERGYEQYF.

The chain employs TRBV19 and TRBJ1-4; tentative D call: TRBD1 (5 bases). The ends were cut back, 3 bases at V and 4 bases at J, with 9 bases in the middle. The CDR3 length is 14 residues. CDR1 is LNHDA and CDR2 is SQIVND in the germline V gene (reference sequence). The CDR3: CASSIRQGNEKLFF. DNA for the CDR3: TGTGCCAGTAGTATTCGGCAGGGTAATGAAAAACTGTTTTTT. Filled out from reference TRBV19 and TRBJ1-4, the complete variable domain reads DGGITQSPKYLFRKEGQNVTLSCEQNLNHDAMYWYRQDPGQGLRLIYYSQIVNDFQKGDIAEGYSVSREKKESFPLTVTSAQKNPTAFYLCASSIRQGNEKLFFGSGTQLSVL.

The gene calls are TRBV4-1 and TRBJ2-7, with D perhaps matching TRBD1 (6 bases). This CDR3 comprises 15 residues. Trimming took off 4 bases at V and 7 bases at J, with 20 bases between the two ends. Looked up from germline, CDR1 is MGHRA and CDR2 is YSYEKL. CDR3 nucleotide sequence: TGCGCCAGCAGCCGAGAGGCTAGGGACCAGGGGGAGCAGTACTTC. Its translation: CASSREARDQGEQYF.

This rearrangement joins TRBV2 to TRBJ1-5; 9 bases line up with TRBD1. Germline V gene sequence: CDR1 SNHLY, CDR2 FYNNEI. Losses at the gene ends were 3 bases for V and 2 bases for J; bases not matched to a gene: 8. This CDR3 is built from 17 residues. The DNA of the CDR3 is TGTGCCAGCAGTGATTGGGGGACAGGGACGGGCAATCAGCCCCAGCATTTT. Residues: CASSDWGTGTGNQPQHF.